Sequencing of this TCR beta chain was carried out in a study of identical twins. Study-wide findings and caveats: The study found weaker excess twin sharing in beta out-of-frame sequences. For cord blood, abundant beta clonotypes had fewer insertions, unlike memory repertoires, which showed none.

This clonotype has a handful of counts. What it recognizes is unknown. The V segment lost 7 bases and the J segment 1 base; nucleotides outside the gene matches: 8. The CDR3 has 15 residues. The V gene's germline CDR1 is MNHEY and CDR2 SMNVEV (reference sequence). TCRdb processed the 5' RACE reads anew with MiXCR; each CDR3 protein has one entry. This sample has about 1.7 million distinct CDR3 sequences, with 32% found just once. This sequence joins TRBV27 and TRBJ1-1, with 8 bases lining up with TRBD1. This clonotype originated in a newborn girl in good health. The sample was cord blood. DNA of the CDR3: TGTGCCAGCACCGGGACAGGATTTGGGAACACTGAAGCTTTCTTT. Residues: CASTGTGFGNTEAFF.